The rows below give T cell receptor beta chains drawn from one sample of a study of Ad26.COV2.S vaccination and SARS-CoV-2 variants. The table came from immunoSEQ multiplex PCR; TCRdb's copy has only in-frame clones and leaves some out. The sample records 300,000 to 500,000 clones, 75% to 90% being singletons. The source material was peripheral blood, sampled in a trial of Ad26.COV2.S vaccine versus placebo. Source of these receptors: a person between 18 and 59 years old who received the Ad26.COV2.S COVID-19 vaccine or a placebo. Both conserved end residues are part of each CDR3. The D gene is left open where the match is weak. Clone size is stated in some rows and not others, as once, few, many or a class when expanded.

V gene	J gene	clone size	D gene	CDR3 protein	CDR3 DNA
TRBV3-1/TRBV3-2	TRBJ1-2	-	TRBD1	CASSQRQGSYGYTF	TGTGCCAGCAGCCAAAGACAGGGAAGCTATGGCTACACCTTC
TRBV6-1	TRBJ2-7	-	-	CASSEGRGTQLYEQYF	TGTGCCAGCAGTGAAGGTAGAGGGACACAACTCTACGAGCAGTACTTC
TRBV27	TRBJ1-2	-	-	CASSVLGGENYGYTF	TGTGCCAGCAGTGTCCTAGGGGGGGAAAACTATGGCTACACCTTC
TRBV6-5	TRBJ1-1	-	-	CASSVSVNTEAFF	TGTGCCAGCAGCGTCAGTGTAAACACTGAAGCTTTCTTT
TRBV7-2	TRBJ1-2	-	-	CASSLSVGQGYGYTF	TGTGCCAGCAGCTTATCCGTCGGGCAGGGCTATGGCTACACCTTC
TRBV5-6	TRBJ2-5	-	-	CASSLGRETQYF	TGTGCCAGCAGCTTGGGGCGGGAGACCCAGTACTTC
TRBV11-2	TRBJ1-3	-	-	CASSGIGGTGNTIYF	TGTGCCAGCAGCGGTATTGGGGGGACAGGAAACACCATATATTTT
TRBV19	TRBJ2-3	-	-	CASSLSGTSTDTQYF	TGTGCCAGTAGTCTCAGCGGAACTAGCACAGATACGCAGTATTTT
TRBV7-2	TRBJ2-2	-	TRBD1	CASSLGLRQGSTGELFF	TGTGCCAGCAGCTTAGGTTTGAGACAGGGTAGCACCGGGGAGCTGTTTTTT
TRBV7-2	TRBJ1-1	once	-	CASSVPQGFDEAFF	TGTGCCAGCAGCGTTCCTCAGGGATTTGATGAAGCTTTCTTT
TRBV4-3	TRBJ2-3	few	TRBD1	CASSQLPRGQGSTDTQYF	TGCGCCAGCAGCCAACTTCCGAGGGGGCAGGGGAGCACAGATACGCAGTATTTT
TRBV19	TRBJ1-2	once	-	CASSMRQGSGYTF	TGTGCCAGTAGTATGAGGCAGGGGAGTGGCTACACCTTC
TRBV18	TRBJ2-1	-	TRBD2	CASSSTSLAGGLYNEQFF	TGTGCCAGCTCATCTACCAGTCTAGCGGGGGGCCTCTACAATGAGCAGTTCTTC
TRBV3-1/TRBV3-2	TRBJ2-3	-	-	CASSFRGARTDTQYF	TGTGCCAGCAGCTTCCGGGGGGCACGCACAGATACGCAGTATTTT
TRBV10-3	TRBJ2-7	-	-	CAISESGILGSYEQYF	TGTGCCATCAGTGAGTCGGGTATCTTAGGGTCCTACGAGCAGTACTTC
TRBV6-4	TRBJ2-5	-	-	CASTRLCETQYF	TGTGCCAGCACGCGCCTTTGCGAGACCCAGTACTTC
TRBV19	TRBJ1-4	-	-	CASSIGGGNEKLFF	TGTGCCAGTAGTATCGGCGGGGGAAATGAAAAACTGTTTTTT
TRBV15	TRBJ2-5	-	-	CATSRAQAETQYF	TGTGCCACCAGCAGAGCCCAGGCGGAGACCCAGTACTTC
TRBV6-5	TRBJ2-7	-	TRBD2	CASRGTSYEQYF	TGTGCCAGCAGGGGGACTAGCTACGAGCAGTACTTC
TRBV19	TRBJ2-3	-	TRBD2	CASSIGLAGGANTDTQYF	TGTGCCAGTAGTATCGGACTAGCGGGGGGCGCAAACACAGATACGCAGTATTTT
TRBV9	TRBJ1-2	-	TRBD1	CASSGQGGTSGYTF	TGTGCCAGCAGCGGACAGGGAGGTACATCTGGCTACACCTTC
TRBV13	TRBJ1-4	-	-	CASSLEGLKGAGEKLFF	TGTGCCAGCAGCTTGGAGGGTCTAAAAGGGGCTGGTGAAAAACTGTTTTTT
TRBV7-2	TRBJ1-1	-	-	CASSLVGSGDTEAFF	TGTGCCAGCAGCTTAGTCGGTTCCGGGGACACTGAAGCTTTCTTT
TRBV20-1	TRBJ2-5	-	-	CSARLGETQYF	TGCAGTGCGCGGTTGGGGGAGACCCAGTACTTC
TRBV5-6	TRBJ1-1	-	-	CASSLRNTEAFF	TGTGCCAGCAGCTTGAGAAACACTGAAGCTTTCTTT
TRBV19	TRBJ2-3	-	-	CATKDPRGTDTQYF	TGTGCCACGAAAGACCCCAGGGGCACAGATACGCAGTATTTT
TRBV5-1	TRBJ1-6	few	-	CASSLDGGNSPLHF	TGCGCCAGCAGCTTGGACGGAGGCAATTCACCCCTCCACTTT
TRBV12-3/TRBV12-4	TRBJ2-1	once	TRBD2	CASSPGRLNEQFF	TGTGCCAGCAGCCCCGGGAGGCTCAATGAGCAGTTCTTC
TRBV24-1	TRBJ1-1	-	-	CATSEAGADHTEAFF	TGTGCCACCAGTGAAGCAGGGGCGGACCACACTGAAGCTTTCTTT
TRBV5-4	TRBJ1-2	-	TRBD1	CASSLAVGQEYGYTF	TGTGCCAGCAGCTTGGCCGTCGGACAGGAATATGGCTACACCTTC
TRBV29-1	TRBJ2-3	-	TRBD2	CSVVPGKAGGVSPTQYF	TGCAGCGTTGTTCCCGGGAAGGCGGGGGGAGTTTCACCTACGCAGTATTTT
TRBV2	TRBJ2-5	-	TRBD2	CASKETSGGTSQETQYF	TGTGCCAGCAAGGAGACTAGCGGGGGTACGTCGCAAGAGACCCAGTACTTC
TRBV9	TRBJ1-6	few	-	CASSRAVGGAANSPLHF	TGTGCCAGCAGCCGGGCCGTCGGAGGGGCGGCGAATTCACCCCTCCACTTT
TRBV7-9	TRBJ2-7	-	TRBD1	CASSSRTGGGEQYF	TGTGCCAGCAGCTCACGGACAGGGGGCGGCGAGCAGTACTTC
TRBV5-8	TRBJ1-5	-	TRBD1	CASSRGQGAFSNQPQHF	TGTGCCAGCAGCCGAGGACAGGGGGCATTTAGCAATCAGCCCCAGCATTTT
TRBV10-3	TRBJ2-2	-	-	CAIRPRRTGTYTGELFF	TGTGCCATCAGACCAAGGAGGACGGGGACATACACCGGGGAGCTGTTTTTT
TRBV7-9	TRBJ1-2	-	-	CASSLNYGYTF	TGTGCCAGCAGCTTAAACTATGGCTACACCTTC
TRBV6-2/TRBV6-3	TRBJ1-1	-	-	CASSYPKSGGTEAFF	TGTGCCAGCAGTTACCCCAAGTCGGGCGGAACTGAAGCTTTCTTT
TRBV4-3	TRBJ1-1	-	-	CASSQSRDTEAFF	TGCGCCAGCAGCCAAAGTCGGGACACTGAAGCTTTCTTT
TRBV25-1	TRBJ2-1	-	-	CASSESQGWYNEQFF	TGTGCCAGCAGTGAATCGCAGGGATGGTACAATGAGCAGTTCTTC
TRBV7-6	TRBJ2-7	-	TRBD1	CASSFGTGDYYEQYF	TGTGCCAGCAGCTTCGGGACAGGAGATTACTACGAGCAGTACTTC
TRBV5-4	TRBJ2-3	-	-	CASSFGGTDTQYF	TGTGCCAGCAGCTTCGGAGGAACAGATACGCAGTATTTT
TRBV27	TRBJ2-2	-	-	CASSPVRGGTGELFF	TGTGCCAGCAGTCCGGTCCGAGGGGGGACCGGGGAGCTGTTTTTT
TRBV6-5	TRBJ1-6	-	-	CASSYYTYSPLHF	TGTGCCAGCAGTTACTACACTTACTCACCCCTCCACTTT
TRBV18	TRBJ1-2	once	-	CASSPSTTANYGYTF	TGTGCCAGCTCACCTTCCACCACAGCTAACTATGGCTACACCTTC
TRBV5-6	TRBJ2-5	-	-	CASSFGARQETQYF	TGTGCCAGCAGCTTCGGGGCCCGCCAAGAGACCCAGTACTTC
TRBV23-1	TRBJ2-7	-	-	CASSQSGQKNSPPYEQYF	TGCGCCAGCAGTCAATCTGGACAGAAAAATTCTCCTCCCTACGAGCAGTACTTC
TRBV3-1/TRBV3-2	TRBJ1-5	-	-	CASSLNTDQPQHF	TGTGCCAGCAGCCTTAACACCGATCAGCCCCAGCATTTT